This T cell receptor beta chain emerged from a study of control samples from healthy donors and cancer patients. Profiling relied on immunoSEQ multiplex PCR, and the TCRdb table lists in-frame clones only, not all of them. Of 180,000 or so clones listed, just under 95% are singletons. This TCR was sampled from a woman between 55 and 75 years old in good health. The sequencing sample was made of blood.

The CDR3 DNA reads TGTGCCAGCAGCCCATCTCTCGGGGGGGCCTACTCACCCCTCCACTTT. Translating gives CASSPSLGGAYSPLHF. The gene calls are TRBV7-9 and TRBJ1-6; TRBD1 is a possible D gene (6 bases). Germline CDR1 SEHNR, CDR2 FQNEAQ (reference sequence). The CDR3 is 16 amino acids. Between the trimmed V and J ends, which lost 5 bases and 10 bases, there was a span of 21 bases.